The clone carrying this TCR beta chain was counted at least ten times. This sample was included in a study of blood T cells in healthy people across ages. The germline V gene has CDR1 SGHNT and CDR2 YENEEA. The CDR3 runs 10 residues. V dropped 7 bases and J dropped 5 bases, with 5 bases sitting between them. Sample-barcoded 5' priming and a J-beta primer mix drove a second PCR of 7 to 11 cycles. TCRdb reanalysed the 5' RACE reads using MiXCR and keeps one entry per CDR3 protein. The repertoire consists of hundreds of thousands of distinct CDR3 sequences, with around 62% occurring once and the leading ten covering roughly 25%.

Material for sequencing was blood. The gene calls are TRBV11-3 and TRBJ2-5; D ambiguous. The TCR was taken from a man aged 30 to 39 in good health. The DNA for the CDR3 is TGTGCCAGCACTGTGGAGACCCAGTACTTC. It is translated as CASTVETQYF.